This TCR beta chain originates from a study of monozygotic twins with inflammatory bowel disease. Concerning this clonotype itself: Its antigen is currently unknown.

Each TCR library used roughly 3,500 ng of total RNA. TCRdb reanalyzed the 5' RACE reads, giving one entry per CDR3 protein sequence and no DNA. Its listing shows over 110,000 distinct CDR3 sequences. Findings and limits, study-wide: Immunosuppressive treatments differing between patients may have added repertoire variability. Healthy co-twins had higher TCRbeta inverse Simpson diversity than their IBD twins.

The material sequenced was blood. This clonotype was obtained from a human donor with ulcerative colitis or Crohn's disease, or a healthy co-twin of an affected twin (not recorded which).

CDR3 in amino acids: CASSQDRSSGLVNEKLFF. J is TRBJ1-4 and V is TRBV4-2. CDR1 is LGHNA, CDR2 YNFKEQ, per germline. The CDR3 contains 18 residues.